This T cell receptor (beta chain) was identified during a study of T cells in Graves' hyperthyroidism and ophthalmopathy. Amplification targeted TCR beta CDR3 regions from RNA transcripts. The HTBI primer set was used in a first-round RT-PCR of the TCR CDR3. TCRdb used MiXCR to reprocess the multiplex PCR reads, holding one entry per CDR3 protein. The sample carries hundreds of thousands of distinct CDR3 sequences, 15% to 17% recorded once. The V gene end was trimmed by 7 bases and the J gene end by 3 bases; junction bases not matched to a gene: 4. The CDR3 has 15 amino acids. Germline assignment: CDR1 MNHNS and CDR2 SASEGT.

This chain connects TRBV6-1 to TRBJ2-5; the match to TRBD2 covers 14 bases. The receptor comes from a woman aged 18-29 years with Graves' hyperthyroidism that later progressed to Graves' ophthalmopathy. Material for sequencing was blood. The CDR3 region has the DNA TGTGCCAGCACCGGACTAGCGGGAGGCAAAGAGACCCAGTACTTC. Its protein is CASTGLAGGKETQYF.